One sample yielded the 32 T cell receptor beta chains listed below, sequenced in a study of spatial heterogeneity in lung cancer. MiXCR was run by TCRdb on the 5' RACE reads, yielding one entry per CDR3 protein. This sample carries tens of thousands of distinct CDR3 sequences, more than 10% of them seen once, and the ten largest clones take 5.5% to 7.5%. Described time point: sample taken at primary tumor resection. Unsorted whole RNA from tumor, nontumor lung or frozen PBMC underwent sequencing. Sequencing was performed on PBMCs, taken at surgery. The receptors shown here come from a male donor with early-stage non-small cell lung cancer.

This clonotype came up a few times. The chain couples TRBV20-1 to TRBJ2-7; D not resolved. Germline CDR1 is DFQATT and CDR2 is SNEGSKA (reference sequence). Trimming cost V 0 bases and J 6 bases, with 6 bases left between them. This CDR3 region has 11 residues. The CDR3: CSARDMGEQYF. The CDR3 region has the DNA TGCAGTGCTAGAGATATGGGCGAGCAGTACTTC.

This clonotype appeared a few times. V is TRBV9 and J is TRBJ2-5, with 9 bases aligning to TRBD2. The trim removed 4 bases at V and 1 base at J, leaving 5 bases unmatched. The CDR3 covers 15 residues. The germline V gene has CDR1 SGDLS and CDR2 YYNGEE. The CDR3 DNA follows: TGTGCCAGCAGCCGGGCGGGAGGGCCCCAAGAGACCCAGTACTTC. Translating it yields CASSRAGGPQETQYF.

This chain connects TRBV11-2 to TRBJ2-1, with D hard to call. V lost 3 bases, J lost 10 bases, and 10 bases lay in between. Germline-derived CDR1 and CDR2 are SGHAT and FQNNGV. This CDR3 has 12 amino acids. The CDR3 region is CASSFERLEQFF. CDR3 coding DNA: TGTGCCAGCAGCTTCGAACGCCTAGAGCAGTTCTTC.

Here the CDR3 reads CASSPPGRDRANTEAFF. DNA of the CDR3: TGTGCCAGCTCACCACCGGGGCGGGACAGGGCGAACACTGAAGCTTTCTTT. The J gene is TRBJ1-1, the V gene TRBV18, with 9 bases identical to TRBD1. Germline loops: CDR1 KGHSH, CDR2 LQKENI. Trimming cost V 0 bases and J 1 base; bases outside gene matches: 6. The length of the CDR3 is 17 residues. Drawing the rest from reference TRBV18 and TRBJ1-1, the complete variable domain is NAGVMQNPRHLVRRRGQEARLRCSPMKGHSHVYWYRQLPEEGLKFMVYLQKENIIDESGMPKERFSAEFPKEGPSILRIQQVVRGDSAAYFCASSPPGRDRANTEAFFGQGTRLTVV.

Details on this clonotype: A much larger clonotype is one base distant, so this may be a read error. This chain connects TRBV29-1 to TRBJ2-1; D is unresolved. This CDR3 has 11 amino acids. CDR1 SQVTM and CDR2 ANQGSEA come from the germline V gene. The CDR3 region has the DNA TGCCGCGGTCTTTTCTACAATGAGCAGTTCTTC. Its translation: CRGLFYNEQFF.

The chain links TRBV5-1 to TRBJ1-6; D gene uncertain. V dropped 0 bases and J dropped 0 bases, with 10 bases sitting between them. Germline lookup yields CDR1 SGHRS and CDR2 YFSETQ. The CDR3 runs to 17 residues. Here the CDR3 reads CASSLDGLSSYNSPLHF. DNA of the CDR3: TGCGCCAGCAGCTTGGACGGATTGAGCTCCTATAATTCACCCCTCCACTTT.

The chain uses TRBV28 and TRBJ2-5; D unclear. This CDR3 has 15 amino acids. Germline-derived CDR1 and CDR2 are MDHEN and SYDVKM. V lost 3 bases and J lost 2, with 13 bases in between. CDR3 region: CASSLLSTLQETQYF. The CDR3 DNA sequence: TGTGCCAGCAGTTTGTTGTCGACATTACAAGAGACCCAGTACTTC.

This sequence joins TRBV13 and TRBJ1-5; D is unresolved. The V end lost 1 base, the J end lost 5 bases, and 6 bases lay between the germline ends. The CDR3 is made up of 13 amino acids. Per germline, CDR1 PRHDT and CDR2 FYEKMQ (reference sequence). The CDR3 loop reads CASSLERYQPQHF. The CDR3 DNA follows: TGTGCCAGCAGCTTAGAAAGGTATCAGCCCCAGCATTTT.

This clonotype was seen a handful of times. The chain couples TRBV29-1 to TRBJ1-4; D remains ambiguous. The V and J ends lost 6 bases and 4 bases respectively, with 12 bases between them. This CDR3 contains 13 residues. The germline V gene encodes CDR1 SQVTM and CDR2 ANQGSEA. In DNA, the CDR3 is TGCAGCGTCACCGGGTCTCTTAATGAAAAACTGTTTTTT. Encoded protein: CSVTGSLNEKLFF.

This clonotype was observed at least ten times. This rearrangement joins TRBV20-1 to TRBJ1-5; no clear D gene. The CDR3 runs 13 residues. V was pared by 5 bases and J by 0 bases, with 8 bases between. CDR1 is DFQATT and CDR2 is SNEGSKA in the germline V gene (reference sequence). This CDR3 is CSAAESSNQPQHF. The CDR3 region has the DNA TGCAGTGCTGCAGAGTCTAGCAATCAGCCCCAGCATTTT.

This clonotype was detected many times. The chain recombines TRBV12-3 or TRBV12-4 with TRBJ2-7; D may be TRBD1 or TRBD2 (5 bases each). The length of the CDR3 is 15 residues. V gave up 5 bases and J gave up 1 base, with 15 bases separating them. The CDR3 region has the DNA TGTGCCAGCAGTGAGACAGCGGTACGATCCTACGAGCAGTACTTC. This encodes CASSETAVRSYEQYF.

This rearrangement joins TRBV12-3 or TRBV12-4 to TRBJ1-4; D unclear. Trimming removed 4 bases at V and 8 bases at J, with 14 bases between. This CDR3 spans 14 amino acids. The CDR3 sequence: CASSSPTRVEKLFF. The CDR3 coding sequence is TGTGCCAGCAGTTCCCCCACAAGAGTCGAAAAACTGTTTTTT.

This clonotype came up a few times. For the CDR3, the DNA is TGTGCCAGCAGTGACGGGCTCCCCGGGCAGCCCCAGCATTTT. This sequence encodes CASSDGLPGQPQHF. The V call is TRBV6-2 or TRBV6-3, the J call TRBJ1-5; unclear D gene. Looked up from germline, CDR1 is MNHEY and CDR2 is SVGEGT. The germline V and J ends were trimmed by 5 bases and 7 bases, with 15 bases remaining between them. The CDR3 is 14 amino acids.

The sample holds many counts of this clonotype. V usage is TRBV2 and J usage is TRBJ2-1; 15 bases fit TRBD2. Looked up from germline, CDR1 is SNHLY and CDR2 is FYNNEI. The CDR3 has 15 residues. V was clipped by 3 bases and J by 8 bases; unmatched bases: 2. The chain's CDR3 is CASSDGTSGRHEQFF. The CDR3 DNA is TGTGCCAGCAGTGACGGGACTAGCGGGAGGCATGAGCAGTTCTTC.

This clonotype was seen only once. The chain joins TRBV20-1 to TRBJ2-5; 11 bases are a match to TRBD1. This CDR3 spans 14 amino acids. CDR1 DFQATT and CDR2 SNEGSKA come from the germline V gene (reference sequence). The trim removed 3 bases at V and 5 bases at J, leaving 5 bases unmatched. The CDR3 loop reads CSASPRDRGETQYF. For the CDR3, the DNA is TGCAGTGCTAGTCCCCGGGACAGGGGGGAGACCCAGTACTTC.

This chain joins TRBV2 and TRBJ2-1; 13 positions match TRBD2. This CDR3 comprises 16 residues. Trimming removed 4 bases from V and 2 bases from J; junction bases left unmatched: 2. The germline gives CDR1 SNHLY, CDR2 FYNNEI. CDR3 region: CASSGTSGRAYNEQFF. DNA of the CDR3: TGTGCCAGCAGTGGGACTAGCGGGAGAGCCTACAATGAGCAGTTCTTC.

This clonotype has a count of ten or more. The V gene is TRBV30, the J gene TRBJ2-1; D is unclear. The CDR3 has 15 residues. Germline V gives CDR1 GTSNPN, CDR2 SVGIG (reference sequence). V was cut by 2 bases and J by 0 bases, with 11 bases left in between. CDR3 sequence (DNA): TGTGCCTGGAGTCGGACCTCGCCCTCCTACAATGAGCAGTTCTTC. Its protein is CAWSRTSPSYNEQFF.

The chain recombines TRBV12-3 or TRBV12-4 with TRBJ1-5; the match to TRBD1 covers 9 bases. The ends lost 3 bases at V and 5 bases at J; junction bases unmatched: 5. This CDR3 region has 15 residues. The CDR3 DNA reads as TGTGCCAGCAGTTTGGGAACAGGGGGCGATCAGCCCCAGCATTTT. Encoded protein: CASSLGTGGDQPQHF.

This chain joins TRBV5-1 and TRBJ1-1; D not certain. Trimming removed 5 bases from V and 1 base from J, with 15 bases in between. This CDR3 region has 15 residues. Per the germline V gene, CDR1 is SGHRS and CDR2 is YFSETQ. The CDR3 nucleotides are TGCGCCAGCAGGGAGGTTGGACCGCCGAACACTGAAGCTTTCTTT. Protein product: CASREVGPPNTEAFF.

This sequence joins TRBV7-8 and TRBJ2-2; no firm D call. This CDR3 is built from 15 residues. Between the trimmed V and J ends, which lost 5 bases and 2 bases, there was a span of 12 bases. Per the germline V gene, CDR1 is SGHVS and CDR2 is FQNEAQ. CDR3 nucleotide sequence: TGTGCCAGCAGCGGGCGCCGTGGTAACACCGGGGAGCTGTTTTTT. This encodes CASSGRRGNTGELFF.

The chain links TRBV6-2 or TRBV6-3 to TRBJ1-1; D uncertain. This CDR3 contains 13 residues. Trimming left V 2 bases short and J 1 base short, with 5 bases between. Germline V gene lookup returns CDR1 MNHEY and CDR2 SVGEGT. CDR3 coding DNA: TGTGCCAGCAGTTACGGACCGAACACTGAAGCTTTCTTT. Protein: CASSYGPNTEAFF.

CDR3: CSAHTEAFF. DNA of the CDR3: TGCAGTGCCCACACTGAAGCTTTCTTT. This sequence joins TRBV20-1 and TRBJ1-1, with D uncertain. Per germline, CDR1 DFQATT and CDR2 SNEGSKA (reference sequence). The CDR3 has 9 amino acids. With 6 bases removed from V and 3 bases from J, the gap between germline ends came to 2 bases.

This clonotype has only a few counts. V and J are TRBV7-9 and TRBJ2-2; 12 bases are shared with TRBD2. The CDR3 runs 16 residues. Germline trimming cut 2 bases from V and 6 bases from J; bases unmatched to any gene: 4. CDR1 is SEHNR and CDR2 is FQNEAQ in the germline V gene (reference sequence). The CDR3 loop is CASSLRLAGEAGELFF. CDR3 nucleotides: TGTGCCAGCAGCTTAAGACTAGCGGGAGAGGCCGGGGAGCTGTTTTTT.

The chain joins TRBV5-1 to TRBJ2-1; maybe TRBD2 (5 bases). V lost 0 bases to trimming and J lost 8 bases, with 21 bases between them. The CDR3 covers 17 residues. The V gene's germline CDR1 is SGHRS and CDR2 YFSETQ. Here the CDR3 reads CASSLDGLAGGGYEQFF. The CDR3 DNA follows: TGCGCCAGCAGCTTGGATGGGCTGGCAGGTGGAGGATATGAGCAGTTCTTC.

This clonotype was seen more than once but under ten times. V and J are TRBV12-5 and TRBJ1-2, with D unclear. The CDR3 consists of 15 residues. Trimming left V 0 bases short and J 0 bases short, with 8 bases between. Germline lookup yields CDR1 LGHNT and CDR2 FRNRAP. CDR3 residues: CASGLVSEPNYGYTF. CDR3 DNA sequence: TGTGCTAGTGGTTTGGTATCGGAGCCTAACTATGGCTACACCTTC.

The chain couples TRBV7-9 to TRBJ2-7; D is ambiguous. CDR3 length: 13 amino acids. V shed 1 base and J shed 1 base, with 5 bases lying between them. The germline gives CDR1 SEHNR, CDR2 FQNEAQ (reference sequence). The CDR3 DNA follows: TGTGCCAGCAGCTTAGACTTATCCTACGAGCAGTACTTC. Its protein product is CASSLDLSYEQYF.

This clonotype was counted at least ten times. V and J are TRBV4-2 and TRBJ2-7, with a possible D match to TRBD1 (7 bases). This CDR3 is 16 amino acids long. V was cut by 6 bases and J by 4 bases, with 22 bases left in between. Germline V gene sequence: CDR1 LGHNA, CDR2 YNFKEQ. This CDR3 is CASSQRGGTVEYEQYF. CDR3 DNA sequence: TGTGCCAGCAGTCAAAGAGGGGGGACAGTAGAGTACGAGCAGTACTTC.

The chain employs TRBV4-2 and TRBJ1-5; a possible D gene is TRBD1 (6 bases). The CDR3 is 15 residues long. In germline, CDR1 is LGHNA, CDR2 YNFKEQ. With 2 bases removed from V and 7 bases from J, the gap between germline ends came to 15 bases. CDR3 sequence (DNA): TGTGCCAGCAGCCAAACGACAGGTCTTATACAGCCCCAGCATTTT. Protein: CASSQTTGLIQPQHF.

The sample holds a few counts of this clonotype. The gene calls are TRBV6-6 and TRBJ2-7; 9 bases are a match to TRBD2. Per germline, CDR1 MNHNY and CDR2 SVGAGI (reference sequence). The CDR3 consists of 18 residues. V shed 3 bases and J 5 bases; nucleotides not matched to a gene: 17. CDR3 DNA sequence: TGTGCCAGCAGTTATTTCGGGGGGCTGGCGGGAGGGGCAAACGAGCAGTACTTC. Its protein is CASSYFGGLAGGANEQYF.

Only a few counts were recorded for this clonotype. This sequence joins TRBV6-5 and TRBJ1-5, with a weak D call TRBD1 (5 bases). The CDR3 has 15 amino acids. Trimming removed 0 bases at V and 2 bases at J, with 8 bases between. Germline CDR1 MNHEY, CDR2 SVGAGI. Written as DNA, the CDR3 is TGTGCCAGCAGTTACTCGAAACAGGGCAATCAGCCCCAGCATTTT. Translation gives CASSYSKQGNQPQHF.

V is TRBV20-1 and J is TRBJ2-1; TRBD1 matches 9 bases. V shed 3 bases, J shed 3 bases, and the junction held 3 bases outside the gene matches. This CDR3 has 14 residues. Germline V lookup: CDR1 DFQATT, CDR2 SNEGSKA (reference sequence). The CDR3 DNA is TGCAGTGCTAGTGACAGGGGGATCTACAATGAGCAGTTCTTC. As protein: CSASDRGIYNEQFF.

V is TRBV18 and J is TRBJ1-1; the D is unclear. This CDR3 is 14 amino acids long. With 0 bases removed from V and 0 bases from J, the gap between germline ends came to 5 bases. Germline V CDR1 and CDR2: KGHSH, LQKENI. The CDR3 DNA follows: TGTGCCAGCTCACCACCGTCAATGAACACTGAAGCTTTCTTT. Translating gives CASSPPSMNTEAFF.